One sample yielded the 27 T cell receptor beta chains listed below, sequenced in a study of response to subunit inactivated influenza vaccine. TCRdb reprocessed the RT-PCR reads via MiXCR and lists one record per CDR3 protein. Counted here are approximately 700,000 distinct CDR3 sequences, around a sixth occurring once; the ten biggest clones make up about 9.9%. The material was PBMCs from blood, obtained 12 days after vaccination. All receptors come from a man aged 45-60 years who received an inactivated influenza vaccine.

This clonotype was found a few times. The chain employs TRBV4-2 and TRBJ1-4; maybe TRBD1 (5 bases). The CDR3 sequence is 15 residues long. Germline CDR1 LGHNA, CDR2 YNFKEQ. The V end lost 0 bases, the J end lost 4 bases, and 9 bases lay between the germline ends. CDR3 in DNA: TGTGCCAGCAGCCAAGAGGGACGGCTTAATGAAAAACTGTTTTTT. This encodes CASSQEGRLNEKLFF.

The chain combines TRBV20-1 with TRBJ2-3, with TRBD2 matching over 10 bases. The CDR3 has 13 amino acids. The V gene end was trimmed by 6 bases and the J gene end by 4 bases; junction bases not matched to a gene: 4. Looked up from germline, CDR1 is DFQATT and CDR2 is SNEGSKA (reference sequence). Written as DNA, the CDR3 is TGCAGTGCGCTAGCGGGGGCGGCAGATACGCAGTATTTT. Its translation: CSALAGAADTQYF.

CDR3 DNA: TGTGCCAGCAGTTTGAGCCGACAGGGTGCTTCACCCCTCCACTTT. This encodes CASSLSRQGASPLHF. The genes are TRBV12-3 or TRBV12-4 and TRBJ1-6; 7 bases map to TRBD1. The CDR3 consists of 15 residues. Trimming at V came to 3 bases and at J to 9 bases, leaving 8 bases not matched to a gene.

The chain employs TRBV20-1 and TRBJ2-3, with 10 positions matching TRBD2. The CDR3 contains 14 residues. The trim removed 8 bases at V and 5 bases at J, leaving 10 bases unmatched. CDR1 is DFQATT, CDR2 SNEGSKA, per germline (reference sequence). The CDR3 coding sequence is TGCAGTCCTAAAGCGGGAGGGCCTGGAGATACGCAGTATTTT. Translating it yields CSPKAGGPGDTQYF.

The gene calls are TRBV12-3 or TRBV12-4 and TRBJ2-7; TRBD1 aligns across 11 bases. J lost 5 bases, V lost 5 bases, and 14 bases had no gene match. The CDR3 length is 17 residues. Written as DNA, the CDR3 is TGTGCCAGCAGTCCCCGGGACAGGGGGTGGCCAGCCAACGAGCAGTACTTC. Residues: CASSPRDRGWPANEQYF.

This clonotype was recorded a few times. V and J are TRBV7-6 and TRBJ2-1; TRBD2 agrees at 9 bases. Germline CDR1 reads SGHVS; CDR2 reads FNYEAQ. This CDR3 is 16 amino acids long. Losses at the gene ends were 3 bases for V and 5 bases for J; bases not matched to a gene: 8. CDR3 sequence (DNA): TGTGCCAGCAGCTTGGCGGGACTAGCAATTAACAATGAGCAGTTCTTC. This sequence encodes CASSLAGLAINNEQFF.

J is TRBJ2-1 and V is TRBV5-4; D is uncertain. CDR3 size: 16 residues. V was pared by 1 base and J by 6 bases, with 17 bases between. From germline, CDR1 is SGHNT and CDR2 YYREEE (reference sequence). The CDR3 is CASSLWVDGRSNEQFF. CDR3 nucleotide sequence: TGTGCCAGCAGCTTGTGGGTGGATGGCAGGAGCAATGAGCAGTTCTTC.

The chain has TRBV27 and TRBJ2-3, with D hard to call. The CDR3 is made up of 11 amino acids. The germline V and J ends were trimmed by 8 bases and 4 bases, with 7 bases remaining between them. Looked up from germline, CDR1 is MNHEY and CDR2 is SMNVEV (reference sequence). DNA of the CDR3: TGTGCCAGCCCCTTGGCAGATACGCAGTATTTT. Translating gives CASPLADTQYF.

The V and J genes are TRBV7-2 and TRBJ2-7, with D tentatively TRBD2 (6 bases). Germline V gene lookup returns CDR1 SGHTA and CDR2 FQGNSA. This CDR3 comprises 12 residues. V lost 4 bases, J lost 4 bases, and 8 bases lay in between. CDR3 amino acids: CASSWRGYEQYF. CDR3 nucleotides: TGTGCCAGCAGCTGGCGGGGTTACGAGCAGTACTTC.

This clonotype was detected ten times or more. The chain couples TRBV6-4 to TRBJ2-1; D is uncertain. The CDR3 loop spans 15 amino acids. The V gene lost 3 bases and the J gene lost 0 bases, with 9 bases spanning the gap. Germline V gene lookup returns CDR1 MRHNA and CDR2 SNTAGT. The CDR3 sequence: CASSEGGSSYNEQFF. The CDR3 DNA follows: TGTGCCAGCAGTGAGGGCGGTAGCTCCTACAATGAGCAGTTCTTC.

This clonotype was seen only a few times. The chain carries TRBV7-2 and TRBJ2-2; tentatively, D is TRBD2 (5 bases). Germline V gene sequence: CDR1 SGHTA, CDR2 FQGNSA. The CDR3 is 15 residues long. Between the trimmed V and J ends, which lost 5 bases and 8 bases, there was a span of 18 bases. The CDR3 sequence: CASSNTREPPGELFF. The CDR3 region has the DNA TGTGCCAGCAGCAACACCCGGGAACCCCCGGGGGAGCTGTTTTTT.

The chain recombines TRBV15 with TRBJ2-7; 8 nucleotides match TRBD1. The CDR3 spans 14 residues. Trimming took 0 bases from V and 5 from J; bases not matched to a gene: 3. Germline V gene data show CDR1 as LNHNV and CDR2 as YYDKDF (reference sequence). This chain's CDR3 is CATSRDRTGHEQYF. CDR3 nucleotides: TGTGCCACCAGCAGAGATAGGACAGGGCACGAGCAGTACTTC.

The rearrangement uses TRBV6-1 and TRBJ2-1; D is unclear. Trimming pared 5 bases from V and 4 bases from J, leaving 12 bases between. The CDR3 consists of 14 residues. In germline, CDR1 is MNHNS, CDR2 SASEGT. CDR3 bases: TGTGCCAGCAGTATCCCCGGGCAGTACAATGAGCAGTTCTTC. Translation gives CASSIPGQYNEQFF.

The chain combines TRBV3-1 with TRBJ2-1; 15 bases fit TRBD2. Germline trimming cut 2 bases from V and 4 bases from J; bases unmatched to any gene: 9. CDR1 and CDR2 (germline): LGHDT, YNNKEL (reference sequence). The CDR3 is made up of 19 amino acids. CDR3 sequence (DNA): TGTGCCAGCAGCCAACACCCCGGGACTAGCGGGAGGAAATACAATGAGCAGTTCTTC. The encoded protein is CASSQHPGTSGRKYNEQFF.

In its sample, this clonotype was seen a few times. The chain recombines TRBV6-2 or TRBV6-3 with TRBJ1-5; D is ambiguous. CDR1 is MNHEY and CDR2 is SVGEGT in the germline V gene. Trimming pared 0 bases from V and 3 bases from J, leaving 6 bases between. The CDR3 loop spans 14 amino acids. The CDR3 here is CASSYSAVNQPQHF. As DNA, the CDR3 is TGTGCCAGCAGTTACTCAGCGGTCAATCAGCCCCAGCATTTT.

V usage is TRBV7-6 and J usage is TRBJ1-5; D is uncertain. Germline V gene lookup returns CDR1 SGHVS and CDR2 FNYEAQ. V gave up 4 bases and J gave up 1 base, with 14 bases separating them. This CDR3 contains 16 residues. The CDR3 loop is CASSSGRYGSNQPQHF. The CDR3 coding sequence is TGTGCCAGCAGCTCCGGGCGGTACGGGAGCAATCAGCCCCAGCATTTT. The full variable domain, its missing parts supplied by reference TRBV7-6 and TRBJ1-5, is GAGVSQSPRYKVTKRGQDVALRCDPISGHVSLYWYRQALGQGPEFLTYFNYEAQQDKSGLPNDRFSAERPEGSISTLTIQRTEQRDSAMYRCASSSGRYGSNQPQHFGDGTRLSIL.

This rearrangement joins TRBV12-3 or TRBV12-4 to TRBJ2-4; 11 positions match TRBD2. V lost 6 bases to trimming and J lost 7 bases; unmatched junction nucleotides: 5. The CDR3 spans 14 residues. CDR3 bases: TGTGCCAGCAGCCCCGCTAGCGGGGGGAACATTCAGTACTTC. As protein: CASSPASGGNIQYF.

This clonotype was picked up many times. V and J are TRBV7-9 and TRBJ2-5, with D unresolved. The germline V gene has CDR1 SEHNR and CDR2 FQNEAQ (reference sequence). This CDR3 has 11 amino acids. Trimming took 7 bases from V and 5 from J, leaving 8 bases between them. The CDR3 sequence: CASKVGETQYF. DNA of the CDR3: TGTGCCAGCAAGGTTGGGGAGACCCAGTACTTC.

The table lists this clonotype with a few counts. This rearrangement joins TRBV5-5 to TRBJ2-3, with D possibly matching TRBD2 (6 bases). The CDR3 is 12 amino acids. Germline CDR1 is SGHKS and CDR2 is YYEKEE (reference sequence). The V gene lost 2 bases and the J gene lost 9 bases, with 10 bases spanning the gap. Here the CDR3 DNA reads TGTGCCAGCAGCTTTGTGGAGGGAACGCAGTATTTT. The encoded protein is CASSFVEGTQYF.

The chain links TRBV6-5 to TRBJ2-1; 7 nucleotides agree with TRBD1. V dropped 1 base and J dropped 2; count of bases not matched to a gene: 2. CDR3 size: 15 residues. The germline V gene encodes CDR1 MNHEY and CDR2 SVGAGI. This chain's CDR3 is CASSYWQGAYNEQFF. The DNA of the CDR3 is TGTGCCAGCAGTTACTGGCAGGGGGCCTACAATGAGCAGTTCTTC.

The chain joins TRBV7-9 to TRBJ2-2, with a possible D match to TRBD2 (5 bases). V lost 2 bases and J 3 bases, leaving 13 bases between the germline ends. The CDR3 runs 16 residues. Per germline, CDR1 SEHNR and CDR2 FQNEAQ (reference sequence). CDR3 in amino acids: CASSLQPGVDTGELFF. DNA for the CDR3: TGTGCCAGCAGCTTACAGCCCGGGGTCGACACCGGGGAGCTGTTTTTT.

This clonotype has at least ten counts. The J gene is TRBJ2-3, the V gene TRBV5-1; D remains unclear. The germline V and J ends were trimmed by 7 bases and 6 bases, with 12 bases remaining between them. The CDR3 consists of 12 residues. The germline CDR1 and CDR2 sequences are SGHRS and YFSETQ. The CDR3 DNA reads as TGCGCCAGCCATACCGAGTTTGATACGCAGTATTTT. Residues: CASHTEFDTQYF.

The V gene is TRBV6-2 or TRBV6-3, the J gene TRBJ2-1; the D is unclear. This CDR3 contains 12 residues. Germline V gene lookup returns CDR1 MNHEY and CDR2 SVGEGT. Between the trimmed V and J ends, which lost 2 bases and 5 bases, there was a span of 4 bases. CDR3 sequence (DNA): TGTGCCAGCAGTTACCTGAACAATGAGCAGTTCTTC. Its translation: CASSYLNNEQFF.

This clonotype was detected a few times. The chain couples TRBV29-1 to TRBJ2-5, with unresolved D. The germline V gene has CDR1 SQVTM and CDR2 ANQGSEA. V lost 6 bases and J 1 base, leaving 15 bases between the germline ends. This CDR3 contains 14 residues. The CDR3, as DNA: TGCAGCGTGAGCCGCAGGATCGTCCAAGAGACCCAGTACTTC. This gives the protein CSVSRRIVQETQYF. Variable domain in full (rest from reference TRBV29-1 and TRBJ2-5): SAVISQKPSRDICQRGTSLTIQCQVDSQVTMMFWYRQQPGQSLTLIATANQGSEATYESGFVIDKFPISRPNLTFSTLTVSNMSPEDSSIYLCSVSRRIVQETQYFGPGTRLLVL.

The rearrangement links TRBV5-1 to TRBJ2-1; 10 nucleotides line up with TRBD1. Germline-derived CDR1 and CDR2 are SGHRS and YFSETQ. The CDR3 extends over 15 amino acids. Trimming took 3 bases from V and 8 from J; bases not matched to a gene: 8. The CDR3 loop reads CASSYSGTGVDEQFF. In nucleotides, the CDR3 is TGCGCCAGCAGCTACTCCGGGACAGGGGTCGATGAGCAGTTCTTC.

Comment on this clonotype: This may stem from a read error, because a much larger clone lies one nucleotide away. The chain carries TRBV12-3 or TRBV12-4 and TRBJ1-1; D remains ambiguous. CDR3 length equals 13 residues. CDR3 in DNA: TGTGCCAGCAGTTTCGGGCAGGCGACTGAATCTTTCTTT. Its translation: CASSFGQATESFF.

The J gene is TRBJ1-6, the V gene TRBV30; 7 bases are shared with TRBD1. This CDR3 has 14 amino acids. CDR1 GTSNPN and CDR2 SVGIG come from the germline V gene (reference sequence). The J segment lost 6 bases and the V segment lost 1 base, leaving 3 bases of the junction unmatched. CDR3 region: CAWSAGQANSPLHF. CDR3 bases: TGTGCCTGGAGTGCCGGACAGGCTAATTCACCCCTCCACTTT.